The sequence of this T cell receptor (beta chain) was determined in a study of blood T cell repertoires in COVID-19. The table came from immunoSEQ multiplex PCR; TCRdb's copy has only in-frame clones and leaves some out. This table holds 110,000 or so clones, roughly 85% found once. The germline V gene encodes CDR1 WNHNN and CDR2 SYGVQD (reference sequence). V lost 4 bases, J lost 3 bases, and 16 bases lay in between. The CDR3 covers 16 residues. This TCR was sampled from a human donor in a cohort sampled during active COVID-19. The gene calls are TRBV10-1 and TRBJ1-5; a weak D match, TRBD1 (5 bases). The sequenced sample consisted of peripheral blood. The CDR3 reads CASSGRPQGFNQPQHF. The CDR3 DNA reads as TGCGCCAGCAGTGGGAGACCGCAGGGATTCAATCAGCCCCAGCATTTT.